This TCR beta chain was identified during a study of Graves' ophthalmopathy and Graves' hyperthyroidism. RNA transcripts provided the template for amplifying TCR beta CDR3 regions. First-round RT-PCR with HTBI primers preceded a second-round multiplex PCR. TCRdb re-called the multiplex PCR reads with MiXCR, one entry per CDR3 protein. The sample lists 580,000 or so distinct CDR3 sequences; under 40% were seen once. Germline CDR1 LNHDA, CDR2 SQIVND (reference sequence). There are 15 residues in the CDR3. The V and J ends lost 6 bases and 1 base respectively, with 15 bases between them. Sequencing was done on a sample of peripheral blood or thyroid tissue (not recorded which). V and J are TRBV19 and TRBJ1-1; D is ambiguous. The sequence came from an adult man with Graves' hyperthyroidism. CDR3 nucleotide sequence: TGTGCCAGTAGAAGGACCCTGGGAGGGAACACTGAAGCTTTCTTT. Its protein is CASRRTLGGNTEAFF.